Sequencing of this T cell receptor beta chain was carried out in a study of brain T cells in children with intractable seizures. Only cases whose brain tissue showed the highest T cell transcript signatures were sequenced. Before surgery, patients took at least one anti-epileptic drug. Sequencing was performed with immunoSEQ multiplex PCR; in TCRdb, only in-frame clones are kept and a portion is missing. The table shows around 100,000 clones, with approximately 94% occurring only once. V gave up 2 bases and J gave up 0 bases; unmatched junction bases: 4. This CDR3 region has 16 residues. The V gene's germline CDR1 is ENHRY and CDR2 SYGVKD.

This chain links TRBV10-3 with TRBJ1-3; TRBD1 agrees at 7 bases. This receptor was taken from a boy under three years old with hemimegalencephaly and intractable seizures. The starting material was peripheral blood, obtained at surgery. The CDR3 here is CAISEGDRVSGNTIYF. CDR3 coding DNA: TGTGCCATCAGTGAGGGGGACAGAGTCTCTGGAAACACCATATATTTT.